Listed below are T cell receptor beta chains from one sample, sequenced in a study of cytomegalovirus exposure and HLA in healthy donors. Only in-frame clones appear in the TCRdb table, and some are missing; sequencing was by immunoSEQ multiplex PCR. Seen here are 150,000 to 200,000 clones, approximately 80% observed once, and the top ten hold around 6.1%. Sequencing was performed on PBMCs. The source is a woman in her 30s in good health and CMV-seropositive. Each CDR3 is given with its conserved first and last residue. D genes are given only for firm matches. Some rows have no size entry. The others give once, few or many, or a class for an expanded clone.

J gene,clone size,V gene,D gene,CDR3 DNA,CDR3 protein
TRBJ2-3,NA,TRBV5-4,TRBD2,TGTGCCAGCAGCTTTGGACTAGCGGGGGGGTCAGATACGCAGTATTTT,CASSFGLAGGSDTQYF
TRBJ2-7,once,TRBV2,TRBD2,TGTGCCAGCAGTAAGACTAGCGGGACAGGAGAGCAGTACTTC,CASSKTSGTGEQYF
TRBJ2-7,NA,TRBV4-1,NA,TGCGCCAGCAGCCAAGATCAGGGCAGCGACTACGAGCAGTACTTC,CASSQDQGSDYEQYF
TRBJ2-7,NA,TRBV11-2,NA,TGTGCCAGCAGCTTTTCCCCCCCGGACCGGGAGACGGTCGAGCAGTACTTC,CASSFSPPDRETVEQYF
TRBJ1-1,NA,TRBV19,NA,TGTGCCAGTAGCCCGAGACAGAACACTGAAGCTTTCTTT,CASSPRQNTEAFF
TRBJ2-2,NA,TRBV27,TRBD1,TGTGCCAGCAGTGTTAATCCCGACAGGGTGTTGACCGGGGAGCTGTTTTTT,CASSVNPDRVLTGELFF
TRBJ1-6,NA,TRBV6-5,TRBD1,TGTGCCAGCAGCCGGACAGGGGGGAATTCACCCCTCCACTTT,CASSRTGGNSPLHF
TRBJ2-1,NA,TRBV18,NA,TGTGCCAGCTCACCACCTTTTCTGGGCTCAAATGAGCAGTTCTTC,CASSPPFLGSNEQFF
TRBJ2-2,NA,TRBV13,NA,TGTGCCAGCAGCTTAGATCCAGGGGCCGGGGAGCTGTTTTTT,CASSLDPGAGELFF
TRBJ2-4,NA,TRBV4-1,TRBD1,TGCGCCAGCAGCCAAGATGGGACAGGGATGACCAAAAACATTCAGTACTTC,CASSQDGTGMTKNIQYF
TRBJ2-3,NA,TRBV18,NA,TGTGCCAGCTCAGGACAGTTATTATCCACAGATACGCAGTATTTT,CASSGQLLSTDTQYF
TRBJ2-7,NA,TRBV6-5,NA,TGTGCCAGCAGTAATACGGTCCGCGAGCAGTACTTC,CASSNTVREQYF
TRBJ2-2,once,TRBV5-8,NA,TGTGCCAGCAGCTTGGGAACCACAGGGTTACACGGGGAGCTGTTTTTT,CASSLGTTGLHGELFF
TRBJ2-4,NA,TRBV7-2,NA,TGTGCCAGCAGCTTAGGGGGGCAGGGAGGGCGAAACATTCAGTACTTC,CASSLGGQGGRNIQYF
TRBJ2-3,NA,TRBV5-1,TRBD1,TGCGCCAGCAGCTCAGCGACCGGACAGGGGAGTGGTACGCAGTATTTT,CASSSATGQGSGTQYF
TRBJ1-1,NA,TRBV6-4,TRBD1,TGTGCCAGCACTCCTGCCCCTGTCAGGGGGTCCATGAACACTGAAGCTTTCTTT,CASTPAPVRGSMNTEAFF
TRBJ1-2,NA,TRBV4-2,TRBD1,TGTGCCAGCAGCCAGAGGACAGGGGGCTGGGATAATTTTGGCTACACCTTC,CASSQRTGGWDNFGYTF
TRBJ2-5,NA,TRBV5-6,NA,TGTGCCAGCAGCTTGGGTTCAGAAGAGACCCAGTACTTC,CASSLGSEETQYF
TRBJ2-7,NA,TRBV5-1,NA,TGCGCCAGCAGCTTCGACCTCCAGGGGCTCGACTACGAGCAGTACTTC,CASSFDLQGLDYEQYF
TRBJ1-2,NA,TRBV6-1,NA,TGTGCCAGCAGTGATGGAGGTCCTAACTATGGCTACACCTTC,CASSDGGPNYGYTF
TRBJ2-2,NA,TRBV2,NA,TGTGCCAGCAGTGGGGGCGGGACCGCGAACACCGGGGAGCTGTTTTTT,CASSGGGTANTGELFF
TRBJ2-5,NA,TRBV7-9,TRBD2,TGTGCCAGCAGCTTAGTCGCGGGGGATCAAGAGACCCAGTACTTC,CASSLVAGDQETQYF
TRBJ2-3,NA,TRBV7-8,TRBD2,TGTGCCAGCAGCTTATCGGGTCTAGCGGGCTCTAGCACAGATACGCAGTATTTT,CASSLSGLAGSSTDTQYF
TRBJ1-6,many,TRBV6-1,NA,TGTGCCAGCAGTGACCCGACAGGTAACTCACCCCTCCACTTT,CASSDPTGNSPLHF
TRBJ2-1,few,TRBV14,NA,TGTGCCAGCAGCCAAGGCGATAGCTACAATGAGCAGTTCTTC,CASSQGDSYNEQFF
TRBJ2-1,NA,TRBV5-4,NA,TGTGCCAGCAGCGTAACGTTCGGGTCCTACAATGAGCAGTTCTTC,CASSVTFGSYNEQFF
TRBJ1-4,NA,TRBV2,NA,TGTGCCAGCAGTTCTGAAACAGGGTTTGGTGAAAAACTGTTTTTT,CASSSETGFGEKLFF
TRBJ2-3,NA,TRBV29-1,NA,TGCAGCGTTGGCCGAAAAACAGGGCAGGGCACAGATACGCAGTATTTT,CSVGRKTGQGTDTQYF
TRBJ2-7,NA,TRBV29-1,TRBD1,TGCAGCGTTGCAATCCGGGACAGCTACGAGCAGTACTTC,CSVAIRDSYEQYF
TRBJ2-7,NA,TRBV2,TRBD2,TGTGCCAGCGTGAGACTAGCGGGGTCCTACGAGCAGTACTTC,CASVRLAGSYEQYF
TRBJ1-4,NA,TRBV2,NA,TGTGCCAGCAGTGGAGCAGGTACCTCGGGGAAACTGTTTTTT,CASSGAGTSGKLFF
TRBJ2-5,NA,TRBV7-2,NA,TGTGCCAGCAGCCCCCCAGGGGAAGTCCGAGAGACCCAGTACTTC,CASSPPGEVRETQYF
TRBJ2-5,NA,TRBV4-1,NA,TGCGCCAGCAGCCAAGATAGGGGAAGGGAGACCCAGTACTTC,CASSQDRGRETQYF
TRBJ2-2,NA,TRBV10-3,NA,TGTGCCATCAGTGAGAGGCAGGGAAAGAGTGGCGGGGAGCTGTTTTTT,CAISERQGKSGGELFF
TRBJ1-3,NA,TRBV7-7,NA,TGTGCTAGCAGCTTAGACTTACGCTCTGGAAACACCATATATTTT,CASSLDLRSGNTIYF